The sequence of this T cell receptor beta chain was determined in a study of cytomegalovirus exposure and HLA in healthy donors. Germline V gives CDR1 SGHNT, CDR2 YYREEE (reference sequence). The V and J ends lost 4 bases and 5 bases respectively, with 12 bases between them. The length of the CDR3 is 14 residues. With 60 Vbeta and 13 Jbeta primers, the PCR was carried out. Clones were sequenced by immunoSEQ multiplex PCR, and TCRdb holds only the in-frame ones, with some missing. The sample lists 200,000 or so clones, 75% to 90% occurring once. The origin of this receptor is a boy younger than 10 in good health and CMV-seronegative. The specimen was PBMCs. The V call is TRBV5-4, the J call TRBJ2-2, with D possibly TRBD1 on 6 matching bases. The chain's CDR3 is CASSPNRGTGELFF. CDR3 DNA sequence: TGTGCCAGCAGCCCTAATAGGGGGACCGGGGAGCTGTTTTTT.